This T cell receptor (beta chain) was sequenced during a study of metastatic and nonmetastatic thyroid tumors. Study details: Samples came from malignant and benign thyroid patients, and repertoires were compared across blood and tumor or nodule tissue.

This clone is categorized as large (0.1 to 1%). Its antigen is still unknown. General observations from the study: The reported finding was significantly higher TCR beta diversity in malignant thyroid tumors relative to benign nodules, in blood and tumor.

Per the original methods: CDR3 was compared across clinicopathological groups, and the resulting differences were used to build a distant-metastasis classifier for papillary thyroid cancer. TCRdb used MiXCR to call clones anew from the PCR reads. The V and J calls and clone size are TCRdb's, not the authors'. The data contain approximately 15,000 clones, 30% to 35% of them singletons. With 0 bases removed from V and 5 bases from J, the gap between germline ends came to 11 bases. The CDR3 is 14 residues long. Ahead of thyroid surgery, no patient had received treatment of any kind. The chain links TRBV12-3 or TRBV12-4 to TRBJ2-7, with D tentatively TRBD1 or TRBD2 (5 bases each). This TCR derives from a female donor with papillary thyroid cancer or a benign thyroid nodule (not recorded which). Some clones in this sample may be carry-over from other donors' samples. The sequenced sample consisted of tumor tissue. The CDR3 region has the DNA TGTGCCAGCAGTTTAGCGGGGACGGCCCACGAGCAGTACTTC. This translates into CASSLAGTAHEQYF.